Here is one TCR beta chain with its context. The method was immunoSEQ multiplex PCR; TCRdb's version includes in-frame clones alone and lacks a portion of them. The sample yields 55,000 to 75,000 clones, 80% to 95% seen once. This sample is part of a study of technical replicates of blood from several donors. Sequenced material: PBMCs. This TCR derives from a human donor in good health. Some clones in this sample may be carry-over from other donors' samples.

The CDR3 coding sequence is TGTGCCAGCAGCTTGGCTAGGACAGATACGCAGTATTTT. This sequence encodes CASSLARTDTQYF. V is TRBV7-3 and J is TRBJ2-3; D is unresolved. Germline V CDR1 and CDR2: SGHTA, FQGTGA. The CDR3 consists of 13 residues. V dropped 3 bases and J dropped 3 bases, with 7 bases sitting between them.